Following are 9 T cell receptor beta chains from one sample sequenced in a study of CD8 T cells in Susac syndrome. A quantity of about 0.45 to 1 ug RNA underwent reverse transcription using random hexamers. MiXCR, run by TCRdb on the immunoSEQ multiplex PCR reads, gives a single entry per CDR3 protein. The sample holds 130,000 or so distinct CDR3 sequences; over 75% are singletons and the top ten take around 0.49%. Sequenced: CD8+ T cells from PBMCs. The receptors were gathered from a human donor with multiple sclerosis.

The V call is TRBV27, the J call TRBJ1-1, with a tentative D call TRBD1 (5 bases). The CDR3 spans 14 residues. Trimming removed 1 base from V and 2 bases from J, with 8 bases in between. The germline V gene has CDR1 MNHEY and CDR2 SMNVEV (reference sequence). The CDR3 loop is CASSLWGTNTEAFF. In DNA, the CDR3 is TGTGCCAGCAGTTTATGGGGGACCAACACTGAAGCTTTCTTT.

The gene calls are TRBV5-6 and TRBJ2-3; maybe TRBD2 (5 bases). Germline CDR1 is SGHDT and CDR2 is YYEEEE. The length of the CDR3 is 15 residues. Between the trimmed V and J ends, which lost 2 bases and 0 bases, there was a span of 10 bases. CDR3 residues: CASSFSERSTDTQYF. CDR3 sequence (DNA): TGTGCCAGCAGCTTTTCTGAGCGGAGCACAGATACGCAGTATTTT.

This clonotype came up once. The junction differs from germline at one of its ends, possibly a read error. This chain uses TRBV10-3 with TRBJ1-5, with D perhaps matching TRBD1 (6 bases). Germline CDR1 ENHRY, CDR2 SYGVKD. The CDR3 contains 13 residues. CDR3 DNA: TGTGCCACCGACAGGTATAGCAATCAGCCCCCAGCTTTT. This codes for CATDRYSNQPPAF.

The chain joins TRBV19 to TRBJ2-1, with 8 bases matching TRBD2. Germline assignment: CDR1 LNHDA and CDR2 SQIVND (reference sequence). The CDR3 contains 15 residues. The junction had 8 bases not matched to a gene; V was cut back by 3 bases and J by 7 bases. The CDR3 DNA follows: TGTGCCAGTAGTATTAGTGGCGGGAGGACGAATGAGCAGTTCTTC. Residues: CASSISGGRTNEQFF.

This clonotype is a singleton in its sample. The V gene is TRBV19, the J gene TRBJ2-5, with TRBD2 matching over 8 bases. Germline V CDR1 and CDR2: LNHDA, SQIVND (reference sequence). With 10 bases clipped from V and 3 bases from J, the junction kept 4 bases outside the gene matches. The CDR3 covers 12 residues. The CDR3 is CATGGGEETQYF. DNA for the CDR3: TGTGCCACCGGGGGGGGTGAAGAGACCCAGTACTTC.

V is TRBV13 and J is TRBJ2-3; D not certain. This CDR3 comprises 16 residues. The V gene lost 3 bases and the J gene lost 2 bases, with 15 bases spanning the gap. Germline-derived CDR1 and CDR2 are PRHDT and FYEKMQ (reference sequence). Here the CDR3 DNA reads TGTGCCAGCAGCTTGGCCCCTACTCGTTTCACAGATACGCAGTATTTT. Protein: CASSLAPTRFTDTQYF.

V is TRBV24-1 and J is TRBJ2-1, with D uncertain. CDR1 is KGHDR and CDR2 is SFDVKD in the germline V gene. This CDR3 has 11 residues. Trimming removed 7 bases from V and 10 bases from J, with 10 bases in between. In DNA, the CDR3 is TGTGCCACCAGCAGTCGTGGGGAGCAGTTCTTC. As protein: CATSSRGEQFF.

In this sample, this clonotype turned up once. The chain is built from TRBV5-1 and TRBJ2-5, with a possible D match to TRBD1 (6 bases). The CDR3 is made up of 15 amino acids. Trimming took 1 base from V and 5 from J, leaving 15 bases between them. Germline V CDR1 and CDR2: SGHRS, YFSETQ. The CDR3 loop reads CASSLLTGLRETQYF. CDR3 DNA: TGCGCCAGCAGCTTGTTAACAGGGTTAAGGGAGACCCAGTACTTC.

This chain links TRBV27 with TRBJ1-1, with D possibly matching TRBD1 (5 bases). The ends were cut back, 3 bases at V and 7 bases at J, with 15 bases in the middle. The CDR3 spans 14 residues. CDR1 MNHEY and CDR2 SMNVEV come from the germline V gene (reference sequence). CDR3 loop: CASSLGGTMGEAFF. CDR3 in DNA: TGTGCCAGCAGTTTGGGGGGAACAATGGGTGAAGCTTTCTTT.